Shown below are 21 T cell receptor beta chains from a single sample sequenced in a study of CD8 T cells in ankylosing spondylitis. Via MiXCR, TCRdb re-called the 5' RACE reads, giving one row per CDR3 protein. The table lists about 300,000 distinct CDR3 sequences, around a tenth of them singletons. Sequencing was done on a sample of blood, either unsorted or a sorted T cell fraction (not recorded which). The receptors shown here come from a female donor with ankylosing spondylitis or in good health (not recorded which).

This clonotype was observed at least ten times. This chain connects TRBV5-5 to TRBJ2-2; 10 nucleotides agree with TRBD1. CDR1 and CDR2 from the germline V gene are SGHKS and YYEKEE (reference sequence). This CDR3 region has 15 residues. The V segment lost 4 bases and the J segment 7 bases; nucleotides outside the gene matches: 7. This chain's CDR3 is CASSLWDRGGGELFF. The CDR3 DNA is TGTGCCAGCAGCCTATGGGACAGGGGAGGCGGGGAGCTGTTTTTT.

The chain uses TRBV12-3 or TRBV12-4 and TRBJ2-1; the match to TRBD2 covers 13 bases. V gave up 5 bases and J gave up 9 bases; unmatched junction bases: 7. This CDR3 is built from 15 residues. For the CDR3, the DNA is TGTGCCAGCAGTCAAACTAGCGGGGGGGCCCGTGAGCAGTTCTTC. It specifies CASSQTSGGAREQFF.

V gene TRBV29-1 combines with J gene TRBJ1-1; a weak D match, TRBD1 (5 bases). CDR1 and CDR2 from the germline V gene are SQVTM and ANQGSEA. The CDR3 is made up of 12 amino acids. The V end lost 4 bases, the J end lost 5 bases, and 11 bases lay between the germline ends. The CDR3, as DNA: TGCAGCGTTGGGACGGGGCAAACTGAAGCTTTCTTT. Protein product: CSVGTGQTEAFF.

This clonotype was found many times. The chain employs TRBV29-1 and TRBJ2-7; D uncertain. The CDR3 covers 12 residues. Germline V CDR1 and CDR2: SQVTM, ANQGSEA. Trimming pared 4 bases from V and 5 bases from J, leaving 12 bases between. CDR3 residues: CSVAWGSHEQYF. CDR3 bases: TGCAGCGTTGCTTGGGGAAGCCACGAGCAGTACTTC.

To note about this clonotype: This may be a read error, as it is one base from a much larger clone. The J gene is TRBJ1-2, the V gene TRBV7-2; TRBD1 matches at 12 bases. Germline lookup yields CDR1 SGHTA and CDR2 FQGNSA. The CDR3 has 12 residues. The DNA for the CDR3 is TGTGCCAGCAGCCCAGGGACAGGGGGCTACCCCTTC. Amino acids: CASSPGTGGYPF.

This clonotype came up many times. This chain uses TRBV12-3 or TRBV12-4 with TRBJ2-1; no firm D call. This CDR3 comprises 13 residues. The V end was cut by 6 bases, the J end by 9 bases, with 15 bases between. The chain's CDR3 is CASRLPGAGEQFF. In DNA form, the CDR3 reads TGTGCCAGCAGACTGCCGGGTGCTGGTGAGCAGTTCTTC.

On this clonotype itself: A clone one base away is much larger, so this may be a read error. The V call is TRBV12-3 or TRBV12-4, the J call TRBJ1-2, with no clear D. The V and J ends lost 7 bases and 0 bases respectively, with 12 bases between them. The CDR3 is made up of 14 amino acids. The CDR3 DNA follows: TGTGCCAGCAATCTACTGGGAGCTAACTATGGCTACACCTTC. Protein sequence: CASNLLGANYGYTF.

Many counts were recorded for this clonotype. This chain links TRBV20-1 with TRBJ2-3; no reliable D call. In germline, CDR1 is DFQATT, CDR2 SNEGSKA (reference sequence). Trimming stripped 0 bases from V and 2 bases from J, with 6 bases between. CDR3 length: 13 residues. The CDR3 sequence is CSAREHDTDTQYF. Written as DNA, the CDR3 is TGCAGTGCTAGAGAACACGACACAGATACGCAGTATTTT.

This clonotype was seen many times. The chain is built from TRBV24-1 and TRBJ1-2; 10 bases fit TRBD1. The CDR3 extends over 14 amino acids. V lost 10 bases and J lost 6; bases outside the gene matches: 10. The germline gives CDR1 KGHDR, CDR2 SFDVKD. CDR3 amino acids: CATHGAGTGDGYTF. The CDR3 nucleotides read TGTGCCACTCATGGGGCCGGGACAGGGGATGGCTACACCTTC.

This chain connects TRBV20-1 to TRBJ2-7; 12 bases are shared with TRBD2. The CDR3 extends over 15 amino acids. V was clipped by 3 bases and J by 6 bases; unmatched bases: 9. The germline V gene encodes CDR1 DFQATT and CDR2 SNEGSKA (reference sequence). Written as DNA, the CDR3 is TGCAGTGCTAGCTCTAGCGGGAGGGAAACTGGCGAGCAGTACTTC. Translation gives CSASSSGRETGEQYF.

The genes are TRBV7-2 and TRBJ2-7; 8 nucleotides match TRBD2. This CDR3 spans 15 amino acids. The germline CDR1 and CDR2 sequences are SGHTA and FQGNSA. With 2 bases clipped from V and 2 bases from J, the junction kept 5 bases outside the gene matches. CDR3 loop: CASSLFAGGAYEQYF. In nucleotides, the CDR3 is TGTGCCAGCAGCTTATTCGCGGGAGGCGCCTACGAGCAGTACTTC.

This sequence joins TRBV5-1 and TRBJ2-5; D assignment may be TRBD1 or TRBD2 (5 bases each). The CDR3 covers 17 residues. V lost 1 base to trimming and J lost 4 bases, with 20 bases between them. Germline loops: CDR1 SGHRS, CDR2 YFSETQ. The CDR3 nucleotides read TGCGCCAGCAGCTTGTCTCAGGGCCCGCGCGGAGGAGAGACCCAGTACTTC. Translation gives CASSLSQGPRGGETQYF.

The genes are TRBV24-1 and TRBJ2-5; TRBD1 matches at 8 bases. With 10 bases clipped from V and 2 bases from J, the junction kept 8 bases outside the gene matches. This CDR3 spans 14 amino acids. Germline V gene lookup returns CDR1 KGHDR and CDR2 SFDVKD. CDR3 loop: CATGNDRGQETQYF. The CDR3 DNA reads as TGTGCCACGGGAAACGACAGGGGACAAGAGACCCAGTACTTC.

This clonotype occurred many times. The rearrangement links TRBV5-1 to TRBJ2-7; 13 nucleotides line up with TRBD2. The CDR3 runs to 16 residues. Per germline, CDR1 SGHRS and CDR2 YFSETQ. V shed 3 bases and J 0 bases; nucleotides not matched to a gene: 3. As DNA, the CDR3 is TGCGCCAGCAGCTACGGACTAGCGGGGGTCTCCTACGAGCAGTACTTC. It encodes CASSYGLAGVSYEQYF.

Regarding this clonotype: The junction does not match germline at one end; this may be a read error. The V call is TRBV20-1, the J call TRBJ1-3, with TRBD1 matching over 9 bases. The CDR3 runs to 15 residues. Germline loops: CDR1 DFQATT, CDR2 SNEGSKA (reference sequence). CDR3 protein: CSAPLLQGAGNTISF. CDR3 in DNA: TGCAGTGCTCCCCTTTTACAGGGGGCTGGAAACACCATATCTTTT.

The genes are TRBV20-1 and TRBJ1-5; 8 positions agree with TRBD1. The CDR3 consists of 14 residues. The V and J ends lost 3 bases and 3 bases, in that order; junction bases with no gene match: 4. Germline V gene data show CDR1 as DFQATT and CDR2 as SNEGSKA (reference sequence). CDR3 sequence reads: CSASLTGVNQPQHF. CDR3 bases: TGCAGTGCTAGTTTGACAGGGGTCAATCAGCCCCAGCATTTT.

This clonotype was seen repeatedly, ten times or more. The rearrangement links TRBV12-3 or TRBV12-4 to TRBJ2-1; 11 bases map to TRBD2. The V and J ends lost 6 bases and 9 bases, in that order; junction bases with no gene match: 7. CDR3 length: 14 residues. CDR3 sequence: CASSALAGGGEQFF. CDR3 coding DNA: TGTGCCAGCAGCGCGTTAGCGGGAGGGGGTGAGCAGTTCTTC.

The rearrangement uses TRBV7-7 and TRBJ2-3; 7 nucleotides line up with TRBD2. Germline-derived CDR1 and CDR2 are SSHAT and FNYEAQ (reference sequence). The CDR3 is 15 amino acids. The V and J ends lost 5 bases and 2 bases, in that order; junction bases with no gene match: 7. In DNA form, the CDR3 reads TGTGCCAGCAGCCTTCGGGAGGACCTCACAGATACGCAGTATTTT. Protein product: CASSLREDLTDTQYF. Full variable domain (missing parts from reference TRBV7-7 and TRBJ2-3): GAGVSQSPRYKVTKRGQDVTLRCDPISSHATLYWYQQALGQGPEFLTYFNYEAQPDKSGLPSDRFSAERPEGSISTLTIQRTEQRDSAMYRCASSLREDLTDTQYFGPGTRLTVL.

The chain couples TRBV6-2 or TRBV6-3 to TRBJ2-7; 8 nucleotides line up with TRBD1. Looked up from germline, CDR1 is MNHEY and CDR2 is SVGEGT. J gave up 5 bases and V 6 bases, and 3 bases lay outside the gene matches. The CDR3 sequence is 12 residues long. The CDR3 sequence: CASSGQGNEQYF. The CDR3 DNA reads TGTGCCAGCAGCGGACAGGGAAACGAGCAGTACTTC.

This clonotype was counted a few times. V gene TRBV20-1 combines with J gene TRBJ1-1; 9 bases align to TRBD1. V was clipped by 6 bases and J by 7 bases; unmatched bases: 12. The CDR3 runs 14 residues. Germline V gene data show CDR1 as DFQATT and CDR2 as SNEGSKA (reference sequence). The CDR3 reads CSAAGTGKQGEAFF. CDR3 nucleotides: TGCAGTGCAGCCGGGACAGGGAAACAGGGTGAAGCTTTCTTT.

This clonotype was observed many times. The rearrangement links TRBV25-1 to TRBJ1-5, with 7 bases that match TRBD1. The J segment lost 0 bases and the V segment lost 3 bases, leaving 11 bases of the junction unmatched. CDR3 size: 18 residues. The germline gives CDR1 MGHDK, CDR2 SYGVNS. In DNA, the CDR3 is TGTGCCAGCAGTGACTCCCGGGACAGAGAGTTTAGCAATCAGCCCCAGCATTTT. Its protein product is CASSDSRDREFSNQPQHF.